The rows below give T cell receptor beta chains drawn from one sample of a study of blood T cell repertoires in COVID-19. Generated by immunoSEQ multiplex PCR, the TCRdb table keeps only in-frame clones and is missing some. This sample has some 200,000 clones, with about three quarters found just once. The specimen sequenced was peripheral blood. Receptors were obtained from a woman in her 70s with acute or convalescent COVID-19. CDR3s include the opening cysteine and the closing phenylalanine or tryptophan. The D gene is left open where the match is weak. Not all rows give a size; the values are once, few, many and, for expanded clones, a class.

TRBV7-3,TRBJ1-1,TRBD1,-,CASSLFPGQGADTEAFF,TGTGCCAGCAGCTTATTCCCGGGACAGGGGGCGGACACTGAAGCTTTCTTT
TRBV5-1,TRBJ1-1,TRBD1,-,CASSTGQGGDEAFF,TGCGCCAGCAGCACAGGACAGGGAGGGGATGAAGCTTTCTTT
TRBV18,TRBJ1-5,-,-,CASSTGSNQPQHF,TGTGCCAGCTCCACCGGGAGCAATCAGCCCCAGCATTTT
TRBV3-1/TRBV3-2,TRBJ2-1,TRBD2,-,CASSQGLAGNNEQFF,TGTGCCAGCAGCCAAGGACTAGCGGGCAACAATGAGCAGTTCTTC
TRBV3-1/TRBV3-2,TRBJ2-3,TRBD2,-,CASSQVIAGDTQYF,TGTGCCAGCAGCCAAGTGATAGCGGGAGATACGCAGTATTTT
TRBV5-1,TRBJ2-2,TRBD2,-,CASSGLAGVGGTGELFF,TGCGCCAGCAGCGGACTAGCGGGAGTGGGGGGCACCGGGGAGCTGTTTTTT
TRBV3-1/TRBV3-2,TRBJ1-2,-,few,CASSHGDRNGYTF,TGTGCCAGCAGCCACGGAGACAGGAATGGCTACACCTTC
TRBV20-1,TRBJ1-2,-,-,CSARSGYTF,TGCAGTGCTAGGAGTGGCTACACCTTC
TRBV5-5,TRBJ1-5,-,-,CASSLVSDQPQHF,TGTGCCAGCAGCTTGGTTTCCGATCAGCCCCAGCATTTT
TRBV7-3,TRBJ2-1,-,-,CASSLTPAGYPLLF,TGTGCCAGCAGCTTAACGCCCGCGGGATACCCCCTCCTCTTC
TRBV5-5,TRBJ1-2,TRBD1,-,CASSFGQGNLGYTF,TGTGCCAGCAGCTTTGGACAGGGGAATCTTGGCTACACCTTC
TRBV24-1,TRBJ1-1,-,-,CATEANTEAFF,TGTGCCACCGAGGCGAACACTGAAGCTTTCTTT
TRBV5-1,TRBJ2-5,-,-,CASSPFTALQETQYF,TGCGCCAGCAGCCCCTTCACCGCCCTACAAGAGACCCAGTACTTC
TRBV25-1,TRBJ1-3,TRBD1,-,CASTQTTGAGNTIYF,TGTGCCAGCACCCAAACGACAGGGGCTGGAAACACCATATATTTT
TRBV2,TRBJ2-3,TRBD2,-,CATSGLAGGTDTQYF,TGTGCCACCAGTGGACTAGCGGGAGGGACAGATACGCAGTATTTT
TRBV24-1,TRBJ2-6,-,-,CATSDPQGDSGANVLTF,TGTGCCACCAGTGACCCCCAAGGGGACTCTGGGGCCAACGTCCTGACTTTC
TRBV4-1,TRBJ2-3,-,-,CASSQDPGDTQYF,TGCGCCAGCAGCCAAGATCCCGGGGATACGCAGTATTTT
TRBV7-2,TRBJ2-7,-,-,CASSMAGTYEQYF,TGTGCCAGCAGCATGGCGGGGACTTACGAGCAGTACTTC
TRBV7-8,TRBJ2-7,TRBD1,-,CASSPSPPTGVSSYEQYF,TGTGCCAGCAGCCCGAGCCCACCTACAGGGGTCAGCTCCTACGAGCAGTACTTC
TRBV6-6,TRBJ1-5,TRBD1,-,CASRPTGDVAPQHF,TGTGCCAGCAGACCCACAGGGGATGTCGCGCCCCAGCATTTT
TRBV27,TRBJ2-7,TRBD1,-,CASSSRTGGAYEQYF,TGTGCCAGCAGTTCAAGGACAGGGGGGGCCTACGAGCAGTACTTC
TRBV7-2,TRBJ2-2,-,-,CASSLASTGELFF,TGTGCCAGCAGCTTAGCCAGCACCGGGGAGCTGTTTTTT
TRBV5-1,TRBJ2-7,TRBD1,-,CASSLGTGLHEQYF,TGCGCCAGCAGCTTGGGGACAGGGTTACACGAGCAGTACTTC
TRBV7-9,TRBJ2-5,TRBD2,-,CASSYTSEQETQYF,TGTGCCAGCAGCTATACTAGCGAACAAGAGACCCAGTACTTC
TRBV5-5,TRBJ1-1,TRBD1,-,CASSHRDRNTEAFF,TGTGCCAGCAGCCACAGGGACAGGAACACTGAAGCTTTCTTT
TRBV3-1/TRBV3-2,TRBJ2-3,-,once,CASSPGGTDTQYF,TGTGCCAGCAGCCCCGGCGGGACAGATACGCAGTATTTT